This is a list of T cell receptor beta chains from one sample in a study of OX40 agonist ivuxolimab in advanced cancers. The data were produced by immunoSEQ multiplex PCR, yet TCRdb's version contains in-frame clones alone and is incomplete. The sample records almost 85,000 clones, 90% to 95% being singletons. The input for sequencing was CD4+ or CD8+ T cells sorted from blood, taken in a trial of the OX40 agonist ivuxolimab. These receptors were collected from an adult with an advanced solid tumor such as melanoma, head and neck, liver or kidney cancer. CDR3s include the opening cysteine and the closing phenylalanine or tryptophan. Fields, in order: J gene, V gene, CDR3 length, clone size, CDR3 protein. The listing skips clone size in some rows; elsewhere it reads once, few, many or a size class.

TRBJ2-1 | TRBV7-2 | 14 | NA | CASSSRISYNEQFF
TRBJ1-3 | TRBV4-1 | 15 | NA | CASSQQVNTANTIYF
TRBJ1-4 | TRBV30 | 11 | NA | CAWALGEKLFF
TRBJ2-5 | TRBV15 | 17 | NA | CATSRVTGTSGRETQYF
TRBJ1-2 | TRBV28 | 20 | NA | CASSRPVSRPIQSVNYGYTF
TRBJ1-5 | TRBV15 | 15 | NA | CATSAGGYSNQPQHF
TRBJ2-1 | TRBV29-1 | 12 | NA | CSVEFHYNEQFF
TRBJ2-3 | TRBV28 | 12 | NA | CASSYRGDTQYF
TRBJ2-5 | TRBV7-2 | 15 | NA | CASSFGEINQETQYF
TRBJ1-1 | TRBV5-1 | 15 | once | CASSYNPGQNTEAFF
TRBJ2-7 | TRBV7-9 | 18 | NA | CASSDGQGAIAVPYEQYF
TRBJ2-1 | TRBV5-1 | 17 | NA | CASSPWTSGSSYNEQFF
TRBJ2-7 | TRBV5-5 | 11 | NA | CASSFTYEQYF
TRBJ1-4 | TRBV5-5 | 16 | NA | CASSSLVGLGNEKLFF
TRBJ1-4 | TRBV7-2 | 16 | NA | CASSPSSGLSNEKLFF
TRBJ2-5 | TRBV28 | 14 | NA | CASSLPSTQETQYF
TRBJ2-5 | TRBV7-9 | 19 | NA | CASSSGTSGSSRPWETQYF
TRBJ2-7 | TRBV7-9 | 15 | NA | CASSSPSTGDYEQYF
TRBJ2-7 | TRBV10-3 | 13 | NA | CAIAGQGSYEQYF
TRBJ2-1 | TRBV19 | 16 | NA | CASSIDLGSSYNEQFF
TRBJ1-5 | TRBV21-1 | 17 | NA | CASSPRPGLYSNQPQHF
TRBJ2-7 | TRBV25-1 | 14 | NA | CASIPGPNLYEQYF
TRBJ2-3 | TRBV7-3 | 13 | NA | CASSLSLMDTQYF
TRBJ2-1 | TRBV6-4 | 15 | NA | CASSDEPGVYNEQFF
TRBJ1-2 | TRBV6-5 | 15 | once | CASTTLWTTMYGYTF
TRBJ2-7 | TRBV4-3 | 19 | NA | CASSPTGLAGGGGPYEQYF
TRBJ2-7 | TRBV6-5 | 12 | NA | CASTGAAYEQYF
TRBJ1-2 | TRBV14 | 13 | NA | CASSQGQTYGYTF
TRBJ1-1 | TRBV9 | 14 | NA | CASSAGGGNTEAFF